This T cell receptor beta chain was observed in a study of blood T cell repertoires in COVID-19. The V gene's germline CDR1 is MDHEN and CDR2 SYDVKM. Trimming pared 10 bases from V and 1 base from J, leaving 19 bases between. This CDR3 has 15 residues. Only in-frame clones appear in the TCRdb table, and some are missing; sequencing was by immunoSEQ multiplex PCR. The repertoire holds fewer than 300,000 clones, about 85% seen once, with 0.87% in the top ten. In Seattle, patients joined the study during active infection and were tracked longitudinally. Sequencing was performed on peripheral blood. The rearrangement joins TRBV28 to TRBJ1-1, with D unresolved. The clonotype comes from a human donor with COVID-19, enrolled during active disease. The donor label of this sample is uncertain. The CDR3 loop reads CATNPSAGTNTEAFF. DNA for the CDR3: TGTGCCACCAACCCTAGCGCCGGAACGAACACTGAAGCTTTCTTT.